This entry concerns a single TCR beta chain. Its antigen remains unidentified. This sample is drawn from a study of cytomegalovirus exposure and HLA in healthy donors. Study-wide context: One earlier analysis, a look at 180 million or so T cells, found about 100 million unique TCR beta sequences.

The PCR was carried out with 60 Vbeta primers and 13 Jbeta primers. Assay used: immunoSEQ multiplex PCR; TCRdb lists only in-frame clones, some missing. The sample includes 140,000 or so clones, roughly 62% of them seen just once. Study outcomes and limitations: Reports indicated that the classifier achieved high specificity and sensitivity in diagnosing cytomegalovirus status. Presence/absence results assume similar sequencing depth per donor, which may not hold.

Germline values: CDR1 SGHTA, CDR2 FQGNSA. The CDR3 contains 17 residues. With 5 bases removed from V and 4 bases from J, the gap between germline ends came to 21 bases. The sequenced material came from PBMCs. The receptor was derived from a man between 60 and 70 years old in good health and CMV-seronegative. The V and J genes are TRBV7-2 and TRBJ2-1; tentative D call: TRBD2 (6 bases). The CDR3, as DNA: TGTGCCAGCAGCCTAGTAGGGACTCCGAACCCATACAATGAGCAGTTCTTC. Its translation: CASSLVGTPNPYNEQFF. Drawing the rest from reference TRBV7-2 and TRBJ2-1, the complete variable domain is GAGVSQSPSNKVTEKGKDVELRCDPISGHTALYWYRQSLGQGLEFLIYFQGNSAPDKSGLPSDRFSAERTGGSVSTLTIQRTQQEDSAVYLCASSLVGTPNPYNEQFFGPGTRLTVL.